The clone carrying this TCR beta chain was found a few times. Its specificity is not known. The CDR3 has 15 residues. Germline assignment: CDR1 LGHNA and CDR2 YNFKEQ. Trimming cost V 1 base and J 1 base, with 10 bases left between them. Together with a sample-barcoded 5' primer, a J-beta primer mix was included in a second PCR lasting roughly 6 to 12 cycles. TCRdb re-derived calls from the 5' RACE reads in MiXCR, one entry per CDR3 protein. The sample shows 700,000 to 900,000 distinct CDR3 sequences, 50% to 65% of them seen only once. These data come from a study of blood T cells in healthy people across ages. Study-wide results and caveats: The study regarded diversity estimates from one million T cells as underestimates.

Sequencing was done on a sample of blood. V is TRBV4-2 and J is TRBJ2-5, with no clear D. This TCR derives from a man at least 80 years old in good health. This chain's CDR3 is CASSQAPARQETQYF. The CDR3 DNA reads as TGTGCCAGCAGCCAAGCGCCAGCCCGCCAAGAGACCCAGTACTTC.